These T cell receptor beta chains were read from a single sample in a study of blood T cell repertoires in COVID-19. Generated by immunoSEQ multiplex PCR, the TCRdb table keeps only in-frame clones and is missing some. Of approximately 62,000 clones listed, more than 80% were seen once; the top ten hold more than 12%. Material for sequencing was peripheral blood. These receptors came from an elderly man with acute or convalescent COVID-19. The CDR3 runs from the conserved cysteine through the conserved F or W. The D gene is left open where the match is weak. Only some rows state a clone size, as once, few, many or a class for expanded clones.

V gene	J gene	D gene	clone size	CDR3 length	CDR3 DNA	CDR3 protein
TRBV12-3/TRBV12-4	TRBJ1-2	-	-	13	TGTGCCAGCAGCCCCGGACACACCTATGGCTACACCTTC	CASSPGHTYGYTF
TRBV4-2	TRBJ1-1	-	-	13	TGTGCCAGCAGCCAAGAGGTCCGGACTGAAGCTTTCTTT	CASSQEVRTEAFF
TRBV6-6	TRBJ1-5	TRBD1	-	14	TGTGCCAGCAGCCGGGACAGTAGCAATCAGCCCCAGCATTTT	CASSRDSSNQPQHF
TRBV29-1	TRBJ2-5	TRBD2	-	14	TGCAGCGTTGGAGTTAGCGGGGGTAGCGGGACCCAGTACTTC	CSVGVSGGSGTQYF
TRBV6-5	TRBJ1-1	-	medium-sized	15	TGTGCCAGCAGTTACTCGGCCAGGGGGAACACTGAAGCTTTCTTT	CASSYSARGNTEAFF
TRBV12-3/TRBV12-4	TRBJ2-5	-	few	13	TGTGCCAGCAGTCCCGGGACTTTCCAGACCCAGTACTTC	CASSPGTFQTQYF
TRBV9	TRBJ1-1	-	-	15	TGTGCCAGCAGCGTAGCTGACGGGGGGGTCACTGAAGCTTTCTTT	CASSVADGGVTEAFF
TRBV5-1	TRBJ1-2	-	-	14	TGCGCCAGCAGCTTGGGAGATACAGGGTTTGGCTACACCTTC	CASSLGDTGFGYTF
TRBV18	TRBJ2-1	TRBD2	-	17	TGTGCCAGCTCACTACTAGCGCCCCAGAGCTCCTACAATGAGCAGTTCTTC	CASSLLAPQSSYNEQFF
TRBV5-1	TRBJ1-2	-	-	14	TGCGCCAGCAGCTTGGAGTCGGTGAACTATGGCTACACCTTC	CASSLESVNYGYTF
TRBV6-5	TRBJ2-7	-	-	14	TGTGCCAGCAGTTTAGGACAGGGAGGGGACGAGCAGTACTTC	CASSLGQGGDEQYF
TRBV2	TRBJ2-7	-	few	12	TGTGCCAGCAGTCCGTGGACTGTTGAGCAGTACTTC	CASSPWTVEQYF
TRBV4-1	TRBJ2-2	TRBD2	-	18	TGCGCCAGCAGCCTTACCGGGACTAGCGGGGGGGCAAGCGGGGAGCTGTTTTTT	CASSLTGTSGGASGELFF
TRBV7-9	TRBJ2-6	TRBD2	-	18	TGTGCCAGCGCAAAACCATCCGGGGGGGCGCTTGGGGCCAACGTCCTGACTTTC	CASAKPSGGALGANVLTF
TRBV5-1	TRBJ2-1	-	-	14	TGCGCCAGCAGCCGTGACTTATCCTACAATGAGCAGTTCTTC	CASSRDLSYNEQFF
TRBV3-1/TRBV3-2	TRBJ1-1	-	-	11	TGTGCCAGCCGGGGGGGTACTGAAGCTTTCTTT	CASRGGTEAFF
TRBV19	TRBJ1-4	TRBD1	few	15	TGTGCCAGTAGTCTGACCGGGACAGCTAATGAAAAACTGTTTTTT	CASSLTGTANEKLFF
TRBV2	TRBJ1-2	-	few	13	TGTGCCAGCAGTGACTGGGGGCAGTATGGCTACACCTTC	CASSDWGQYGYTF
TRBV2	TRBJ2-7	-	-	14	TGTGCCAGCCTCAAGGAGGGCCTCTCCTACGAGCAGTACTTC	CASLKEGLSYEQYF
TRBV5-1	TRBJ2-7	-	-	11	TGCGCCAGCAGCTTGGGGCACGAGCAGTACTTC	CASSLGHEQYF
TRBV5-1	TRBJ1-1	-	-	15	TGCGCCAGCAGCTTGGCCCTCGGTGCTGGCACTGAAGCTTTCTTT	CASSLALGAGTEAFF
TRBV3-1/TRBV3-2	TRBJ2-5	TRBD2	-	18	TGTGCCAGCAGCCAAGGAGGGGATCCGGAGCCGGGGGGAGAGACCCAGTACTTC	CASSQGGDPEPGGETQYF
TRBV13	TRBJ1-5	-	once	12	TGTGCCAGCAGCGCAGGGAATCAGCCCCAGCATTTT	CASSAGNQPQHF
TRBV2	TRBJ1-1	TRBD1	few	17	TGTGCCAGCAGTGAAGCCGTGGTAGGCAGGGGGTTCACTGAAGCTTTCTTT	CASSEAVVGRGFTEAFF
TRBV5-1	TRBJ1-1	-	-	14	TGCGCCAGCAGGAGATCAGACGGGGACACTGAAGCTTTCTTT	CASRRSDGDTEAFF
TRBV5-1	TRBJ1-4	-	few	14	TGCGCCAGCAGGCCAACTGCAACTAATGAAAAACTGTTTTTT	CASRPTATNEKLFF
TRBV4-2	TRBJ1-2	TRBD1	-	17	TGTGCCAGCAGCCTATACAGGGGGCAAGGAACTAACTATGGCTACACCTTC	CASSLYRGQGTNYGYTF
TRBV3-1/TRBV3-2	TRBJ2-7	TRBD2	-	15	TGTGCCAGCAGCCAAGGAGGGGCTAGCGGATACGAGCAGTACTTC	CASSQGGASGYEQYF
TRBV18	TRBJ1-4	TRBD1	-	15	TGTGCCAGCTCACCGCAGGGGGCACCTAATGAAAAACTGTTTTTT	CASSPQGAPNEKLFF
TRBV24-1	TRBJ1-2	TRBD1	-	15	TGTGCCACCAGTGTCAGGGGGCGCCGAAACTATGGCTACACCTTC	CATSVRGRRNYGYTF
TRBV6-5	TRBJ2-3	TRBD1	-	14	TGTGCCAGCAGGTTACAGGGGTCCACAGATACGCAGTATTTT	CASRLQGSTDTQYF
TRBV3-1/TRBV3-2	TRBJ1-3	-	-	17	TGTGCCAGCAGCCAAGATCGACAGGCCCACTCTGGAAACACCATATATTTT	CASSQDRQAHSGNTIYF
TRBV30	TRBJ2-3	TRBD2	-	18	TGTGCCTGGAGCGTAGGTCTAGCGGGGGCGACCGGCACAGATACGCAGTATTTT	CAWSVGLAGATGTDTQYF
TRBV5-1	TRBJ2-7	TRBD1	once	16	TGCGCCAGCAGCTTGGAAAGTCCCGGGACAGGGAACGAGCAGTACTTC	CASSLESPGTGNEQYF
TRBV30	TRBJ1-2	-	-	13	TGTGCCTGGAGTGTAGAAGCGGACTATGGCTACACCTTC	CAWSVEADYGYTF
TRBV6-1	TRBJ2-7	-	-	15	TGTGCCAGCAGTGAATTGTGGGCAGGCCGGCCTGAGCAGTACTTC	CASSELWAGRPEQYF
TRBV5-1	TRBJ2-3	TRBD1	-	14	TGCGCCAGCAGTTCCGGGACAGGGGGAGATACGCAGTATTTT	CASSSGTGGDTQYF
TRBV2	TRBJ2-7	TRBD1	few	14	TGTGCCAGCAGAGCACAGGGGATCTCCTACGAGCAGTACTTC	CASRAQGISYEQYF
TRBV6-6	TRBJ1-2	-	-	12	TGTGCCAGCGGCTTGCTTAACTATGGCTACACCTTC	CASGLLNYGYTF
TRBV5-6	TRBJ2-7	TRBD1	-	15	TGTGCCAGCAGCTTCCGGGACAGGGTAGGGTACGAGCAGTACTTC	CASSFRDRVGYEQYF
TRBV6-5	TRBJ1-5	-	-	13	TGTGCCAGCCAAATTGGGGGCAGACAGCCCCAGCATTTT	CASQIGGRQPQHF
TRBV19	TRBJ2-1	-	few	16	TGTGCCAGTAGTAGAGGAAGGGGGAGCTCCTACAATGAGCAGTTCTTC	CASSRGRGSSYNEQFF
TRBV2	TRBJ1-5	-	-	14	TGTGCCAGCAGTGGACAGACCAGCAATCAGCCCCAGCATTTT	CASSGQTSNQPQHF
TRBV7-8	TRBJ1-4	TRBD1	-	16	TGTGCCAGCAGTCGAGGACAGGGGGGAACTAATGAAAAACTGTTTTTT	CASSRGQGGTNEKLFF
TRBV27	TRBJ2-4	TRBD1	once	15	TGTGCCAGCAGTTTGACAGGGTCTGGGTCGAACATTCAGTACTTC	CASSLTGSGSNIQYF
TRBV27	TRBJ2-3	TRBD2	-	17	TGTGCCAGCATTCTTAGGGGACTAGCGGCGACCACAGATACGCAGTATTTT	CASILRGLAATTDTQYF
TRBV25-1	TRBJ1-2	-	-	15	TGTGCCAGCAGTAAAGGACCAGGGGAAGGTATTGGCTACACCTTC	CASSKGPGEGIGYTF
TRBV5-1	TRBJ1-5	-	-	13	TGCGCCAGCAGCTTGTTGTCAGATCAGCCCCAGCATTTT	CASSLLSDQPQHF
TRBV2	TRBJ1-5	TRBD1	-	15	TGTGCCAGCAGGGGGGGGACAGGACTCAATCAGCCCCAGCATTTT	CASRGGTGLNQPQHF